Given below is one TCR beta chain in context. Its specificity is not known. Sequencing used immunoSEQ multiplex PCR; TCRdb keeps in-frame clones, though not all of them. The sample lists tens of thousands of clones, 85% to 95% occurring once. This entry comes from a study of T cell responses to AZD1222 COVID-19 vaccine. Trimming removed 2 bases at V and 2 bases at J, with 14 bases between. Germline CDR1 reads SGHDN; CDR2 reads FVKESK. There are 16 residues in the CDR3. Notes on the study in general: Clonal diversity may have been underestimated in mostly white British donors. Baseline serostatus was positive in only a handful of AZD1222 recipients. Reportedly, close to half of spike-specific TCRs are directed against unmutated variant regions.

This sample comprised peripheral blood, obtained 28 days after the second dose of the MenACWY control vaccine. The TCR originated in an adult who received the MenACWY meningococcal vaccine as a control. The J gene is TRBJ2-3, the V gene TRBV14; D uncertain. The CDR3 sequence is CASSQSALLLTDTQYF. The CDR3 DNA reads TGTGCCAGCAGCCAATCCGCACTCTTACTCACAGATACGCAGTATTTT.